This TCR beta chain was observed in a study of blood T cells in healthy people across ages. In the study overall: Template switching picked up about one barcoded beta molecule for each two T cells.

V was shortened by 6 bases and J by 8 bases, with 22 bases between the two germline ends. The length of the CDR3 is 15 residues. Germline CDR1 MNHEY, CDR2 SVGAGI. This clonotype was counted a few times. PCR was performed a second time for about 7 to 11 cycles using a sample-barcoded 5' primer and a J-beta primer mix. Every sample gave at least 2.5 million paired-end reads containing CDR3. Using its own MiXCR run on the 5' RACE reads, TCRdb lists one record per CDR3 protein. The sample lists some 1,500,000 distinct CDR3 sequences, roughly 43% seen once, with about 3.8% in the top ten. The chain couples TRBV6-5 to TRBJ1-2, with D maybe TRBD1 (6 bases). This sequence was found in a woman younger than 35 in good health. Sequencing was performed on blood. The CDR3 loop reads CASRSKGTREGGYTF. As DNA, the CDR3 is TGTGCCAGCAGATCTAAGGGGACACGGGAGGGAGGCTACACCTTC.